The 15 T cell receptor beta chains below all came from one sample that was sequenced in a study of cytomegalovirus exposure and HLA in healthy donors. PCR primers comprised 60 Vbeta and 13 Jbeta primers. Clones were read by immunoSEQ multiplex PCR, and TCRdb kept only the in-frame ones, dropping some. Altogether around 170,000 clones are present, about 82% being singletons, with the ten largest covering around 1.5%. The sequencing sample was made of PBMCs. These receptors all come from a man between 18 and 35 years old in good health and CMV-seronegative.

The chain has TRBV5-6 and TRBJ2-1; 9 bases are shared with TRBD2. V shed 1 base and J 8 bases; nucleotides not matched to a gene: 7. CDR1 is SGHDT, CDR2 YYEEEE, per germline. CDR3 length equals 15 residues. CDR3 nucleotide sequence: TGTGCCAGCAGCTTGCTGGCGGGAGGGGGCGATGAGCAGTTCTTC. Residues: CASSLLAGGGDEQFF.

The chain recombines TRBV9 with TRBJ2-7; D is undetermined. The CDR3 covers 15 residues. V gave up 0 bases and J gave up 1 base, with 11 bases separating them. In germline, CDR1 is SGDLS, CDR2 YYNGEE. CDR3 coding DNA: TGTGCCAGCAGCGTAGGGCAGGCATTATCCTACGAGCAGTACTTC. Its translation is CASSVGQALSYEQYF.

V is TRBV6-5 and J is TRBJ2-3, with a weak D call TRBD1 (5 bases). V was shortened by 7 bases and J by 4 bases, with 12 bases between the two germline ends. Germline V gene sequence: CDR1 MNHEY, CDR2 SVGAGI. The CDR3 is made up of 13 amino acids. The CDR3 coding sequence is TGTGCCAGCACCCAGGGTGTGGCAGATACGCAGTATTTT. Protein: CASTQGVADTQYF.

The V and J genes are TRBV5-1 and TRBJ2-7, with 11 nucleotides matching TRBD1. This CDR3 is 17 amino acids long. Trimming removed 4 bases from V and 5 bases from J; junction bases left unmatched: 14. Germline assignment: CDR1 SGHRS and CDR2 YFSETQ. CDR3 in DNA: TGCGCCAGCAGCCCCCGGACCCGGACAGGGGGCAAGAACGAGCAGTACTTC. It is translated as CASSPRTRTGGKNEQYF. The full variable domain, its missing parts supplied by reference TRBV5-1 and TRBJ2-7, is KAGVTQTPRYLIKTRGQQVTLSCSPISGHRSVSWYQQTPGQGLQFLFEYFSETQRNKGNFPGRFSGRQFSNSRSEMNVSTLELGDSALYLCASSPRTRTGGKNEQYFGPGTRLTVT.

Only a few counts were recorded for this clone. V gene TRBV6-1 combines with J gene TRBJ1-5; 7 bases match TRBD1. Germline V CDR1 and CDR2: MNHNS, SASEGT. The V gene end was trimmed by 4 bases and the J gene end by 2 bases; junction bases not matched to a gene: 8. This CDR3 comprises 16 residues. CDR3 DNA: TGTGCCAGCAGTGCGCTTCAGGGGGGAGGCAATCAGCCCCAGCATTTT. Its translation is CASSALQGGGNQPQHF.

The CDR3, as DNA: TGTGCCAGCACCCAGGGGGACAGGGGGCCTAACTATGGCTACACCTTC. This translates into CASTQGDRGPNYGYTF. The chain recombines TRBV6-6 with TRBJ1-2; TRBD1 aligns across 12 bases. Germline trimming cut 7 bases from V and 0 bases from J; bases unmatched to any gene: 6. The CDR3 sequence is 16 residues long. The germline V gene encodes CDR1 MNHNY and CDR2 SVGAGI (reference sequence).

The genes are TRBV9 and TRBJ2-5, with D tentatively TRBD2 (6 bases). The CDR3 covers 16 residues. Germline V gene lookup returns CDR1 SGDLS and CDR2 YYNGEE. The V end was cut by 0 bases, the J end by 1 base, with 13 bases between. The CDR3 protein is CASSVGNSGAQETQYF. The CDR3 DNA is TGTGCCAGCAGCGTAGGAAACTCGGGAGCCCAAGAGACCCAGTACTTC.

J is TRBJ1-5 and V is TRBV2; 9 bases map to TRBD1. Germline-derived CDR1 and CDR2 are SNHLY and FYNNEI. CDR3 length: 15 residues. With 4 bases clipped from V and 5 bases from J, the junction kept 6 bases outside the gene matches. The CDR3 reads CASSGVGQGHQPQHF. The CDR3 DNA reads TGTGCCAGCAGTGGGGTAGGACAGGGGCATCAGCCCCAGCATTTT.

This sequence joins TRBV5-4 and TRBJ2-3, with 12 positions matching TRBD2. Germline V CDR1 and CDR2: SGHNT, YYREEE (reference sequence). The CDR3 consists of 18 residues. Trimming took 5 bases from V and 1 from J; bases not matched to a gene: 11. CDR3 residues: CASRPGLAGGRGTDTQYF. The CDR3 DNA reads as TGTGCCAGCAGACCCGGGCTAGCGGGGGGGAGGGGCACAGATACGCAGTATTTT.

This sequence joins TRBV2 and TRBJ1-3; TRBD1 might be the D (5 bases). Looked up from germline, CDR1 is SNHLY and CDR2 is FYNNEI. The CDR3 loop spans 13 amino acids. The V and J ends lost 5 bases and 2 bases respectively, with 7 bases between them. CDR3 bases: TGTGCCAGCAGTCAGGGTACTGGAAACACCATATATTTT. It is translated as CASSQGTGNTIYF.

The rearrangement uses TRBV4-2 and TRBJ1-1, with TRBD1 as a possible D gene (6 bases). From germline, CDR1 is LGHNA and CDR2 YNFKEQ. This CDR3 spans 15 amino acids. Trimming pared 0 bases from V and 1 base from J, leaving 9 bases between. The CDR3 nucleotides read TGTGCCAGCAGCCAAGATTACAGGGAGAACACTGAAGCTTTCTTT. Its protein is CASSQDYRENTEAFF.

This clone appeared a few times. The V and J genes are TRBV5-1 and TRBJ2-7; 7 bases are a match to TRBD1. This CDR3 region has 16 residues. Germline CDR1 SGHRS, CDR2 YFSETQ. J was trimmed by 5 bases and V by 0 bases; bases with no gene match: 11. The CDR3 is CASSLGSSDRVHEQYF. The CDR3 coding sequence is TGCGCCAGCAGCTTGGGGAGTAGTGACAGGGTCCACGAGCAGTACTTC.

V gene TRBV29-1 combines with J gene TRBJ2-1; D gene uncertain. The length of the CDR3 is 14 residues. Germline CDR1 is SQVTM and CDR2 is ANQGSEA. Trimming left V 1 base short and J 1 base short, with 8 bases between. The DNA for the CDR3 is TGCAGCGTTGAAGGGCATTTATCCTACAATGAGCAGTTCTTC. It yields the protein CSVEGHLSYNEQFF.

J is TRBJ1-1 and V is TRBV5-1, with 7 bases matching TRBD1. The CDR3 has 17 amino acids. Trimming took 4 bases from V and 0 from J; bases not matched to a gene: 12. Per germline, CDR1 SGHRS and CDR2 YFSETQ. The CDR3 reads CASSSYSGTGVNTEAFF. CDR3 nucleotide sequence: TGCGCCAGCAGCAGCTACTCGGGAACAGGGGTGAACACTGAAGCTTTCTTT.

In this sample, this clone turned up once. The chain couples TRBV6-1 to TRBJ2-2; 14 bases align to TRBD2. The V segment lost 5 bases and the J segment 8 bases; nucleotides outside the gene matches: 7. The CDR3 runs to 16 residues. From germline, CDR1 is MNHNS and CDR2 SASEGT. CDR3 sequence reads: CASSKGTSGGLGELFF. In DNA, the CDR3 is TGTGCCAGCAGTAAAGGGACTAGCGGGGGCCTGGGGGAGCTGTTTTTT.